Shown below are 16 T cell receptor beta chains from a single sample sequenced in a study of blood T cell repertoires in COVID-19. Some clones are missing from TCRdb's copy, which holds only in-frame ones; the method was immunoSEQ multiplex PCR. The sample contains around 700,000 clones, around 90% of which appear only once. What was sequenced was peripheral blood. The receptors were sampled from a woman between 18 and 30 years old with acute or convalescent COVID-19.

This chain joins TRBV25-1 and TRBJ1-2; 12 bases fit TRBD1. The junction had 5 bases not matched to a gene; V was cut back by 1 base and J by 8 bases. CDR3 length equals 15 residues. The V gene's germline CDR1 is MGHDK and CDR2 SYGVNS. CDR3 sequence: CASSEWGQGAGGYTF. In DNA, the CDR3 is TGTGCCAGCAGTGAATGGGGACAGGGGGCGGGAGGCTACACCTTC.

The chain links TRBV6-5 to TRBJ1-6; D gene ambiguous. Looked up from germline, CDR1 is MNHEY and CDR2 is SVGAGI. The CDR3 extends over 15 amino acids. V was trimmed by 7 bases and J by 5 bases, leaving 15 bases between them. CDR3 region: CASIRSTLNNSPLHF. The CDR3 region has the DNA TGTGCCAGCATTCGGAGTACCCTTAATAATTCACCCCTCCACTTT.

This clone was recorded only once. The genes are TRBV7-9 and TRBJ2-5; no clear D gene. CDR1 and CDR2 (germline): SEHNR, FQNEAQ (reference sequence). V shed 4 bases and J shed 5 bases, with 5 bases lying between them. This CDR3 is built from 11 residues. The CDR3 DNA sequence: TGTGCCAGCAGCTCCGCGGAGACCCAGTACTTC. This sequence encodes CASSSAETQYF.

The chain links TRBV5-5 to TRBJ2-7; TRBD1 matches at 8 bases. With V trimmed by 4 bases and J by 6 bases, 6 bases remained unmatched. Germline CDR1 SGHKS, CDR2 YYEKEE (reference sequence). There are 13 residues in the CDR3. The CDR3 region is CASSPWTGTEQYF. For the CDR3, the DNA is TGTGCCAGCAGCCCTTGGACAGGGACCGAGCAGTACTTC. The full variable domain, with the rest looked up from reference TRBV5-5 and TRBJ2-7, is DAGVTQSPTHLIKTRGQQVTLRCSPISGHKSVSWYQQVLGQGPQFIFQYYEKEERGRGNFPDRFSARQFPNYSSELNVNALLLGDSALYLCASSPWTGTEQYFGPGTRLTVT.

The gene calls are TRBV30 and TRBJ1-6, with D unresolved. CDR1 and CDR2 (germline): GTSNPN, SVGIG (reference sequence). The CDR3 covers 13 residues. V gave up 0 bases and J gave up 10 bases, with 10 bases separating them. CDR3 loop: CAWSVREASPLHF. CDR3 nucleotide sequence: TGTGCCTGGAGTGTACGGGAAGCGTCACCCCTCCACTTT.

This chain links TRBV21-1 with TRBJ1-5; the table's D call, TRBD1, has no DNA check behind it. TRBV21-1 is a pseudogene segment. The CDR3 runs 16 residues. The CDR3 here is CASSPNRTEFNQPQHF. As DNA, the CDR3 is TGTGCCAGCAGCCCCAATAGGACAGAGTTCAATCAGCCCCAGCATTTT.

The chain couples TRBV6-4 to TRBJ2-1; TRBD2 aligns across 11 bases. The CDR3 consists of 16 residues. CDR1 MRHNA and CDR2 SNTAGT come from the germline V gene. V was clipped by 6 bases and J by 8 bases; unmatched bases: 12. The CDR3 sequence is CASSRDSGGVSDEQFF. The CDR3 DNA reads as TGTGCCAGCAGCCGGGATAGCGGGGGGGTATCGGATGAGCAGTTCTTC.

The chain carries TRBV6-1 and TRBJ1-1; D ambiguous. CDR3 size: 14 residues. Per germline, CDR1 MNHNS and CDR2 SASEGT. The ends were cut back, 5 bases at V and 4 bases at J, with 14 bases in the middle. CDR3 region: CASSLALAVTEAFF. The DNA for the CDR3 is TGTGCCAGCAGTCTAGCTTTGGCAGTCACTGAAGCTTTCTTT.

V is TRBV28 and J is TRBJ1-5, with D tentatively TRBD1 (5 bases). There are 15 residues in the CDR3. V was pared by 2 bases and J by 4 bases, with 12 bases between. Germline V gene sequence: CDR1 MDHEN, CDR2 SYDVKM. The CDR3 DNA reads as TGTGCCAGCAGTTTACCAGGTGGGGGGAATCAGCCCCAGCATTTT. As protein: CASSLPGGGNQPQHF.

The CDR3 sequence: CASSFRDRGTEAFF. As DNA, the CDR3 is TGCGCCAGCAGCTTTCGGGACAGGGGCACTGAAGCTTTCTTT. The chain recombines TRBV5-1 with TRBJ1-1, with TRBD1 matching 10 bases. The V segment lost 2 bases and the J segment 4 bases; nucleotides outside the gene matches: 2. The CDR3 extends over 14 amino acids. Germline assignment: CDR1 SGHRS and CDR2 YFSETQ.

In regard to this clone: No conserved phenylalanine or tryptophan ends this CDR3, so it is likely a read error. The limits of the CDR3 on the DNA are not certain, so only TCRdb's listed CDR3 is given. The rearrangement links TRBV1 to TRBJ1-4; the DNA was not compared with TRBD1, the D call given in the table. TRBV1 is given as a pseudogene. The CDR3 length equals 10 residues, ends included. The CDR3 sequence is CTSTPGQAEV.

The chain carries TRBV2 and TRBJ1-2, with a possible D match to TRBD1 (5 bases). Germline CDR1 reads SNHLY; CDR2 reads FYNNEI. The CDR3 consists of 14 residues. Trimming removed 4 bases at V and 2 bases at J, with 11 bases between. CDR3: CASSVGQSNYGYTF. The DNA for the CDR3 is TGTGCCAGCAGTGTAGGACAATCGAACTATGGCTACACCTTC.

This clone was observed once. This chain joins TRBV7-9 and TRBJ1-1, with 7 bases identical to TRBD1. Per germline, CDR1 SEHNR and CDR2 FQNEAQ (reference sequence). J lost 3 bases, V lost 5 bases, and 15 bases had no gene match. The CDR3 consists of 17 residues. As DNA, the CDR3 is TGTGCCAGCAGCACATTTGAGACAGGGAAGGTGGACACTGAAGCTTTCTTT. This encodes CASSTFETGKVDTEAFF.

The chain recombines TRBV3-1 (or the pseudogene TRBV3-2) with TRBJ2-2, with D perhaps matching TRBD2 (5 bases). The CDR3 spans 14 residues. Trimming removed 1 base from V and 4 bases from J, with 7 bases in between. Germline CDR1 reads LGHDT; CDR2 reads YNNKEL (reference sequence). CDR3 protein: CASSQVAGTGELFF. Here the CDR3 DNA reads TGTGCCAGCAGCCAAGTCGCGGGCACCGGGGAGCTGTTTTTT.

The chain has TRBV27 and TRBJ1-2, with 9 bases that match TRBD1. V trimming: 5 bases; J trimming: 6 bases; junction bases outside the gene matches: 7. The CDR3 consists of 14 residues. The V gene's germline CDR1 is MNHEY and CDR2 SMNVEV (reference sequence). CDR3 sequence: CASSIGDRVNGYTF. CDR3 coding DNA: TGTGCCAGCAGTATCGGGGACAGGGTGAATGGCTACACCTTC.

The chain's CDR3 is CASTTGAVGLAFF. Here the CDR3 DNA reads TGCGCCAGTACCACAGGGGCGGTCGGTTTAGCTTTCTTT. This chain connects TRBV5-1 to TRBJ1-1; TRBD1 matches at 7 bases. The CDR3 length is 13 residues. V lost 8 bases and J lost 10; bases outside the gene matches: 14. The germline CDR1 and CDR2 sequences are SGHRS and YFSETQ.